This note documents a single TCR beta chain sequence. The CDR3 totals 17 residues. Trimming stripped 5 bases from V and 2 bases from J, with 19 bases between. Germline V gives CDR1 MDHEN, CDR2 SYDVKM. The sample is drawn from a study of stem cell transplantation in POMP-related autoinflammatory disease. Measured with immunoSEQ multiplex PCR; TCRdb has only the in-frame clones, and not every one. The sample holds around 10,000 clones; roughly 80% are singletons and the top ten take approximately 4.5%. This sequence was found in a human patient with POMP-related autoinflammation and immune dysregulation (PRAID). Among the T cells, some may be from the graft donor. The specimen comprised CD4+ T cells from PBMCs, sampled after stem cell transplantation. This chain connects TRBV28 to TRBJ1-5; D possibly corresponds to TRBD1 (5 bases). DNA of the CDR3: TGTGCCAGCAGTCCCCGAGGGGTGTGTGTGGGCAATCAGCCCCAGCATTTT. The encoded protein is CASSPRGVCVGNQPQHF.